The source of this T cell receptor (beta chain) is a study of cytomegalovirus exposure and HLA in healthy donors. Study details: Out of about 190 million T cells, an earlier analysis found roughly 100 million unique TCR beta sequences in total.

Of note for this clone: Its antigen is undetermined.

Study-level points and caveats: One later analysis reportedly identified an Asian-associated ancestry cluster that showed fewer N-insertions than the roughly 620-donor mean.

There were likely unrecorded immune exposures, though donors were nominally healthy when sampled. PCR involved 60 Vbeta and 13 Jbeta primers. Profiling relied on immunoSEQ multiplex PCR, and the TCRdb table lists in-frame clones only, not all of them. Of about 160,000 clones detected, roughly 77% appear once; the ten largest clones hold about 1.9%. CDR1 and CDR2 from the germline V gene are SGDLS and YYNGEE. The CDR3 runs 15 residues. V lost 2 bases and J lost 7; bases outside the gene matches: 1. The sample taken for sequencing was PBMCs. The V and J genes are TRBV9 and TRBJ2-1, with 15 bases matching TRBD2. This TCR was sampled from a woman aged 18-35 years in good health and CMV-seronegative. This CDR3 is CASSVGTSGGNEQFF. The DNA of the CDR3 is TGTGCCAGCAGCGTCGGGACTAGCGGGGGGAATGAGCAGTTCTTC.